The clone carrying this T cell receptor (beta chain) came up a few times. A single record per CDR3 protein comes from TCRdb applying MiXCR to the 5' RACE reads. This table has 200,000 to 300,000 distinct CDR3 sequences, about 11% appearing once. The sample belongs to a study of identical twins. This TCR was recovered from a man aged 50-60 years in good health. Sequenced: memory T cells sorted from blood.

The CDR3 is CASSADNTDTQYF. In nucleotides, the CDR3 is TGTGCCAGCAGCGCGGATAACACAGATACGCAGTATTTT. The genes are TRBV9 and TRBJ2-3; D gene uncertain. The CDR3 loop spans 13 amino acids. Germline CDR1 is SGDLS and CDR2 is YYNGEE. V was pared by 3 bases and J by 2 bases, with 7 bases between. The full variable domain, in which reference TRBV9 and TRBJ2-3 provide the parts outside the CDR3, is DSGVTQTPKHLITATGQRVTLRCSPRSGDLSVYWYQQSLDQGLQFLIQYYNGEERAKGNILERFSAQQFPDLHSELNLSSLELGDSALYFCASSADNTDTQYFGPGTRLTVL.